One sample yielded the 4 T cell receptor beta chains listed below, sequenced in a study of blood T cell repertoires in COVID-19. Measured with immunoSEQ multiplex PCR; TCRdb has only the in-frame clones, and not every one. The table lists about 160,000 clones, over 75% of them singletons, with about a tenth in the top ten. The material sequenced was peripheral blood. Every receptor here comes from a human donor in a cohort sampled during active COVID-19.

V and J are TRBV7-9 and TRBJ2-7, with 9 bases that match TRBD1. The ends lost 5 bases at V and 5 bases at J; junction bases unmatched: 7. There are 14 residues in the CDR3. Germline CDR1 SEHNR, CDR2 FQNEAQ (reference sequence). The DNA for the CDR3 is TGTGCCAGCAGCATAGGACAGGGGATCCACGAGCAGTACTTC. It is translated as CASSIGQGIHEQYF.

The V and J genes are TRBV11-2 and TRBJ2-7; a possible D gene is TRBD1 (6 bases). This CDR3 has 15 residues. With 3 bases removed from V and 2 bases from J, the gap between germline ends came to 14 bases. Germline-derived CDR1 and CDR2 are SGHAT and FQNNGV. The CDR3 reads CASSFGRGVTYEQYF. In DNA, the CDR3 is TGTGCCAGCAGCTTCGGCAGGGGAGTTACCTACGAGCAGTACTTC. The whole variable domain, filled in from reference TRBV11-2 and TRBJ2-7, reads EAGVAQSPRYKIIEKRQSVAFWCNPISGHATLYWYQQILGQGPKLLIQFQNNGVVDDSQLPKDRFSAERLKGVDSTLKIQPAKLEDSAVYLCASSFGRGVTYEQYFGPGTRLTVT.

This clone was counted only a few times. This rearrangement joins TRBV4-1 to TRBJ1-1; D unclear. Germline CDR1 is MGHRA and CDR2 is YSYEKL. The CDR3 runs to 14 residues. Trimming left V 1 base short and J 1 base short, with 7 bases between. The CDR3 nucleotides are TGCGCCAGCAGCCAAGGGCAGTCGAACACTGAAGCTTTCTTT. Translating gives CASSQGQSNTEAFF.

This chain joins TRBV11-1 and TRBJ2-1, with D perhaps matching TRBD1 (6 bases). In germline, CDR1 is SGHAT, CDR2 FQDESV (reference sequence). The CDR3 runs to 16 residues. The V gene lost 5 bases and the J gene lost 0 bases, with 14 bases spanning the gap. CDR3 in DNA: TGTGCCAGCAGCCAGGGGAGCGGAGCCTCCTACAATGAGCAGTTCTTC. Encoded protein: CASSQGSGASYNEQFF.